Sequencing of this TCR beta chain was carried out in a study of identical twins. Regarding the study as a whole: Within cord blood, abundant beta clonotypes carried fewer insertions, but memory repertoires showed no such trend.

Template switching supplied a universal primer site; unique molecular identifiers were carried on the cDNA. From the 5' RACE reads, TCRdb called clonotypes with MiXCR, one entry per CDR3 protein. The data hold around 250,000 distinct CDR3 sequences, with roughly 8% observed a single time. Germline V gives CDR1 MDHEN, CDR2 SYDVKM. The CDR3 spans 18 residues. Healthy Caucasians provided all donations. This clonotype occurred once. Its antigen is unknown. An end of the junction differs from the germline gene, which may be a read error. The sample was also reused in another study, on yellow fever vaccine responses in identical twins.

The rearrangement uses TRBV28 and TRBJ2-5; TRBD1 aligns across 7 bases. The receptor comes from a woman under 30 in good health. The sequencing input was CD8+ T cells sorted from blood. The CDR3 nucleotides are TGTGCCAGCAGTTCCCCCCCTTTTTTGACAGGGACGTGGGAGACCAAGTACTTC. As protein: CASSSPPFLTGTWETKYF.